This entry is about one T cell receptor (beta chain). The sample belongs to a study of cytomegalovirus exposure and HLA in healthy donors. The PCR had 60 Vbeta and 13 Jbeta primers. Produced via immunoSEQ multiplex PCR; TCRdb's table is partial and in-frame only. This sample's table has around 34,000 clones. The sequence was collected from a woman in her thirties or forties in good health and CMV-seropositive. The sequenced sample consisted of PBMCs.

In DNA form, the CDR3 reads TGTGCCAGCAGCTTTTCTAGCGGGAGCAATGAGCAGTTCTTC. Its translation is CASSFSSGSNEQFF. This chain links TRBV7-6 with TRBJ2-1; 10 bases align to TRBD2. Germline CDR1 reads SGHVS; CDR2 reads FNYEAQ. After removal of 3 bases from V and 6 bases from J, the junction contained 2 bases not matched to a gene. The CDR3 sequence is 14 residues long.